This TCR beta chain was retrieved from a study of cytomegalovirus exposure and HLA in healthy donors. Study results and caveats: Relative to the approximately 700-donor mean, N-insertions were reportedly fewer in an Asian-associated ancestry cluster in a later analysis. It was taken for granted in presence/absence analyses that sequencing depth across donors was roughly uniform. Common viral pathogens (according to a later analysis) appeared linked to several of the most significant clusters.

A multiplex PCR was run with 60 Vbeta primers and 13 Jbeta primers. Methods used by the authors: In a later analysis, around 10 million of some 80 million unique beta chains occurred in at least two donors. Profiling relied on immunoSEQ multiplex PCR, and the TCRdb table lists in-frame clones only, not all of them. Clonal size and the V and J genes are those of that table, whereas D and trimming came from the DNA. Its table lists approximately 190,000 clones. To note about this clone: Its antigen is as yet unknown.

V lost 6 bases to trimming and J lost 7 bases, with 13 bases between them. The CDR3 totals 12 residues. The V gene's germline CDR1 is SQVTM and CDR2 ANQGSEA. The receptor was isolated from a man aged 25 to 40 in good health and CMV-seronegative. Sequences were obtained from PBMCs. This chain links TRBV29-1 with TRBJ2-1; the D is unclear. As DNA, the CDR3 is TGCAGCGTACGGAGAACTTTTAATGAGCAGTTCTTC. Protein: CSVRRTFNEQFF.